The TCR beta chain described here comes from a study of blood T cell repertoires in COVID-19 (dated by TCRdb to 2020 to 2022). Background for the entire study: Samples covering the acute and convalescent phases of COVID-19 were provided by collaborators in the United States, Italy and Spain. The repertoires were released in a freely available public database intended as a resource for research on the immune response to SARS-CoV-2. Where available, HLA class I and class II types were taken from metadata supplied by the sample provider and were not determined by assay-based typing. The sample metadata nearly always contained a de-identified subject ID, COVID-19 status, age in years and sex. The material from the prospective study consisted of cDNA or gDNA derived from T cells, B-cell-depleted T cells, or PBMCs. The dataset comprised deeply sampled blood TCRbeta repertoires from subjects exposed to, actively infected with, or recovered from COVID-19. The samples were drawn from two sources: the first 160 participants of the ongoing ImmuneRACE study, and 1,200 or so subjects contributed by 6 global collaborators.

The collaborating institutions used their own protocols to collect whole blood in K2EDTA tubes. For TCRbeta analysis, collaborators shipped samples in one of three forms: frozen whole blood, isolated PBMCs, or DNA extracted from either of those sample types. Points on this clone: The antigen it recognizes is unknown. Nothing much larger sits one base from this clone, and base qualities are not available.

Points the paper makes about the study in general: The amount of clinical and demographic metadata varied by source and participant and was provided uncurated.

CDR1 and CDR2 (MNHEY, SVGAGI) derive from the germline V gene. The cysteine opens and the phenylalanine closes a CDR3 of 12 amino acids. Of the read, only the CDR3 DNA is kept; its 36 bases are in frame from base 1. V is pared back by 8 bases and J by 6 bases, with 12 bases lying between the germline termini. The immunoSEQ Assay, a bias-controlled multiplex PCR, was used to amplify TCRbeta CDR3 regions from genomic DNA. The authors' pipeline ran thus. Within the assay, amplification of reference gene primers was used to estimate how many nucleated cells each sample contained. To quantify the absolute abundance of each unique TCRbeta CDR3 rearrangement, sequence reads were collapsed and filtered. For each sample, productive Simpson clonality was calculated as the square root of Simpson's diversity index across productive rearrangements. The immuneACCESS repertoire file appears here via TCRdb, limited to in-frame rearrangements. These files lack a portion of the clones; in checked studies, under half of the deficit traces to unresolved V genes, and the cause of the others is not known. V and J calls and clone size are given by that table; D and trimming were obtained from the DNA. Across this sample there are about 120,000 clones, with around 87% seen only once. Clones ranked in the top ten supply 25% to 35% of the sample.

Input material: peripheral blood. This sequence originates from a man in his sixties or seventies with active or convalescent COVID-19. The rearrangement joined TRBV6-5 to TRBJ2-3; the D gene identity is not certain. The encoded CDR3 is CASPSSGDTQYF. The nucleotide sequence reads TGTGCCAGCCCTAGTTCCGGGGATACGCAGTATTTT.